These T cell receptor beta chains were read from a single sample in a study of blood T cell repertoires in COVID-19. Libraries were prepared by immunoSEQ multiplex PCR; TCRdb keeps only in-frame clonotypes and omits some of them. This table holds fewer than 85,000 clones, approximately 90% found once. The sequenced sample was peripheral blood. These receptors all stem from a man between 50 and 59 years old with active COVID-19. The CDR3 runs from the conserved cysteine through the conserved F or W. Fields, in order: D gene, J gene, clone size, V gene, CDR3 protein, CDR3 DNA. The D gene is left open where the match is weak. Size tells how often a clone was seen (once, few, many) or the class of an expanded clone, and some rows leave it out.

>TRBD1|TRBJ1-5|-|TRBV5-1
CASSAGTGLNQPQHF
TGCGCCAGCAGCGCGGGGACAGGCCTCAATCAGCCCCAGCATTTT
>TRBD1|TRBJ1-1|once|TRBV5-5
CASSWGQGNTEAFF
TGTGCCAGCAGCTGGGGACAGGGGAACACTGAAGCTTTCTTT
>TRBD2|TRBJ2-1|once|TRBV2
CASSDSGRGNEQFF
TGTGCCAGCAGTGACAGCGGGAGAGGTAATGAGCAGTTCTTC
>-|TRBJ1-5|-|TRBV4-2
CASSQGGEPQHF
TGTGCCAGCAGCCAAGGGGGGGAGCCCCAGCATTTT
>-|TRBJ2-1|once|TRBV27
CASSYTLGAASYNEQFF
TGTGCCAGCAGTTATACTCTGGGAGCGGCGTCCTACAATGAGCAGTTCTTC
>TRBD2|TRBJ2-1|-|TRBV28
CASSRLAYNEQFF
TGTGCCAGCAGTCGACTAGCTTACAATGAGCAGTTCTTC
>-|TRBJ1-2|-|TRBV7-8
CASSLFSGGSYGYTF
TGTGCCAGCAGCTTATTTAGCGGGGGTTCCTATGGCTACACCTTC
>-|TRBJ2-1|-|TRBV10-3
CAITMNGSGSSYNEQFF
TGTGCCATCACTATGAATGGTAGCGGCAGCTCCTACAATGAGCAGTTCTTC
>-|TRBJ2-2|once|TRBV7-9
CASSFRYRSNTGELFF
TGTGCCAGCAGCTTTCGCTACAGATCGAACACCGGGGAGCTGTTTTTT
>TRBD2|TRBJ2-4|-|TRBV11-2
CASSLDLSVAGGPLSIQYF
TGTGCCAGCAGCTTAGATCTATCCGTAGCGGGAGGGCCCTTGAGCATTCAGTACTTC
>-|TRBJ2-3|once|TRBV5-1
CASSLTGSPTSTDTQYF
TGCGCCAGCAGCTTGACAGGGTCCCCCACTAGCACAGATACGCAGTATTTT
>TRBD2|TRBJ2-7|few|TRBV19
CASSRREGYEQYF
TGTGCCAGTAGTCGACGGGAGGGCTACGAGCAGTACTTC
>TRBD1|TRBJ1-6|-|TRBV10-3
CAISGDRNSPLHF
TGTGCCATCAGTGGGGACAGGAATTCACCCCTCCACTTT
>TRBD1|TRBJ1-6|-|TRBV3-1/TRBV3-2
CASSQEGGLDRDMVPYNSPLHF
TGTGCCAGCAGCCAAGAAGGGGGGTTGGACAGGGACATGGTACCCTATAATTCACCCCTCCACTTT
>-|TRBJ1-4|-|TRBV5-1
CASSSHLREKLFF
TGCGCCAGCAGCTCGCATTTGAGAGAAAAACTGTTTTTT
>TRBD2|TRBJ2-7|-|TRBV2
CASRTAIWERDSNEQYF
TGTGCCAGCAGGACAGCCATATGGGAGCGGGATTCCAACGAGCAGTACTTC
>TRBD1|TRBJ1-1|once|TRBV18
CASSPLQGQDTEAFF
TGTGCCAGCTCACCACTACAGGGGCAGGACACTGAAGCTTTCTTT
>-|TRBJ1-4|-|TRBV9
CASSVGHGGGEKLFF
TGTGCCAGCAGCGTAGGCCACGGGGGAGGCGAAAAACTGTTTTTT
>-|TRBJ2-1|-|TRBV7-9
CASSLSSGTPSYNEQFF
TGTGCCAGCAGCTTATCAAGCGGGACACCTTCCTACAATGAGCAGTTCTTC
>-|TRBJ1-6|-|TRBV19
CASSWVEQTASPLHF
TGTGCCAGTAGTTGGGTTGAACAGACAGCTTCACCCCTCCACTTT
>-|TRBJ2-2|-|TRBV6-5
CASSPGGELFF
TGTGCCAGCAGTCCCGGGGGGGAGCTGTTTTTT
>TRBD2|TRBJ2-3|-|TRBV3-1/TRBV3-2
CASSQGGRADTQYF
TGTGCCAGCAGCCAAGGGGGGAGGGCAGATACGCAGTATTTT
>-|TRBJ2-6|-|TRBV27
CASRSSGGANVLTF
TGTGCCAGCAGATCCTCGGGGGGGGCCAACGTCCTGACTTTC
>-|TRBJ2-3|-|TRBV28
CASSGPGGTDTQYF
TGTGCCAGCAGTGGACCGGGGGGCACAGATACGCAGTATTTT
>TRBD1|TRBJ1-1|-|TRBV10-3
CAISRGPDTEAFF
TGTGCCATCAGTAGGGGGCCTGACACTGAAGCTTTCTTT
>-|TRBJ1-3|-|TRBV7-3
CASSVAGPGNTIYF
TGTGCCAGCAGCGTAGCGGGACCTGGAAACACCATATATTTT
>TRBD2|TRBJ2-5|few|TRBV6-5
CASRLAGGAETQYF
TGTGCCAGCAGGCTAGCCGGGGGGGCGGAGACCCAGTACTTC
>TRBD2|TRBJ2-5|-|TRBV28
CASSRLAHQETQYF
TGTGCCAGCAGTCGACTAGCGCACCAAGAGACCCAGTACTTC
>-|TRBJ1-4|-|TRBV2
CASSEPRTTATNEKLFF
TGTGCCAGCAGTGAACCGCGGACAACTGCAACTAATGAAAAACTGTTTTTT
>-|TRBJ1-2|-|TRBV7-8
CASSRTTGSPVTGYTF
TGTGCCAGCAGCCGAACGACCGGGTCGCCTGTAACGGGCTACACCTTC
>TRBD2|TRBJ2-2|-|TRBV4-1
CASSQDRTSGRYTGELFF
TGCGCCAGCAGCCAAGACCGGACTAGCGGGAGATATACCGGGGAGCTGTTTTTT
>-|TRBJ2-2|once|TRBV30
CAWSDGVRNTGELFF
TGTGCCTGGAGTGACGGGGTTAGGAACACCGGGGAGCTGTTTTTT
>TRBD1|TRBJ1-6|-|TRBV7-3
CASSLGQGGSPLHF
TGTGCCAGCAGCTTGGGACAGGGAGGTTCACCCCTCCACTTT
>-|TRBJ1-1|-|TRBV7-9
CASSFYGGYTEAFF
TGTGCCAGCAGCTTTTACGGGGGTTACACTGAAGCTTTCTTT
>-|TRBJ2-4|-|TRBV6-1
CASSEVGGGDIQYF
TGTGCCAGCAGTGAGGTCGGAGGTGGAGACATTCAGTACTTC
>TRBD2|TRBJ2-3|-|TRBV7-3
CASSTGLAGLTDTQYF
TGTGCCAGCAGCACCGGACTAGCGGGGCTCACAGATACGCAGTATTTT
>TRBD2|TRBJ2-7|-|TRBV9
CASSVSGNSYEQYF
TGTGCCAGCAGCGTAAGCGGGAACTCCTACGAGCAGTACTTC